This paragraph reports one T cell receptor beta chain. There are 12 residues in the CDR3. The V gene lost 5 bases and the J gene lost 9 bases, with 11 bases spanning the gap. This sample is part of a study of control samples from healthy donors and cancer patients. TCRdb's table, derived via immunoSEQ multiplex PCR, lists solely in-frame clones and lacks some. Of approximately 130,000 clones detected, around 87% appear once; the ten largest clones hold around 9%. This receptor was taken from a man between 40 and 49 years old in good health. V usage is TRBV12-3 or TRBV12-4 and J usage is TRBJ1-5; D not resolved. The sequenced sample was blood. CDR3 region: CASSPQLWPQHF. DNA of the CDR3: TGTGCCAGCAGTCCCCAGCTGTGGCCCCAGCATTTT.